Below, 14 T cell receptor beta chains from the same sample are listed, as sequenced in a study of T cell repertoires in cytomegalovirus infection. Each CDR3 protein is one row after TCRdb ran MiXCR on the reads. The sample holds around 290,000 distinct CDR3 sequences, more than 20% seen once. Sequenced input: PBMCs. The receptors were gathered from a human donor in good health (CMV status not recorded). Some clones in this sample may be carry-over from other donors' samples.

This rearrangement joins TRBV7-2 to TRBJ2-6, with D possibly being TRBD2 (6 bases). Trimming removed 2 bases at V and 0 bases at J, with 17 bases between. Germline loops: CDR1 SGHTA, CDR2 FQGNSA. The CDR3 contains 19 residues. The CDR3 DNA reads as TGTGCCAGCAGCTTACTTAGTGGACGGGGGAGCTCTGGGGCCAACGTCCTGACTTTC. It translates to CASSLLSGRGSSGANVLTF.

This chain connects TRBV2 to TRBJ2-7; D might be TRBD2 (5 bases). CDR1 is SNHLY and CDR2 is FYNNEI in the germline V gene. The CDR3 loop spans 15 amino acids. The V end lost 8 bases, the J end lost 0 bases, and 17 bases lay between the germline ends. The CDR3 nucleotides are TGTGCCAGCGACCAGAGGCGGGCAAACTCCTACGAGCAGTACTTC. It codes for CASDQRRANSYEQYF.

The V call is TRBV7-2, the J call TRBJ1-5; D remains ambiguous. CDR3 length equals 15 residues. Germline V gene data show CDR1 as SGHTA and CDR2 as FQGNSA. V lost 0 bases and J 4 bases, leaving 10 bases between the germline ends. CDR3 sequence: CASSLAPLRNQPQHF. The CDR3 DNA is TGTGCCAGCAGCTTAGCCCCCCTGAGGAATCAGCCCCAGCATTTT.

The chain has TRBV20-1 and TRBJ2-1; 9 nucleotides line up with TRBD2. Per the germline V gene, CDR1 is DFQATT and CDR2 is SNEGSKA (reference sequence). The CDR3 is made up of 16 amino acids. V trimming: 0 bases; J trimming: 5 bases; junction bases outside the gene matches: 8. Here the CDR3 DNA reads TGCAGTGCTAGAGAGGCTAGCGGGGACCTGGACAATGAGCAGTTCTTC. Its translation: CSAREASGDLDNEQFF.

This clonotype was counted between two and nine times. The J gene is TRBJ2-7, the V gene TRBV9; D is possibly TRBD2 (7 bases). The CDR3 runs to 15 residues. The ends were cut back, 3 bases at V and 1 base at J, with 14 bases in the middle. CDR1 and CDR2 (germline): SGDLS, YYNGEE. CDR3 in amino acids: CASSAWGGLSYEQYF. DNA of the CDR3: TGTGCCAGCAGCGCCTGGGGGGGCCTATCCTACGAGCAGTACTTC. The full variable domain, completed using reference TRBV9 and TRBJ2-7, is DSGVTQTPKHLITATGQRVTLRCSPRSGDLSVYWYQQSLDQGLQFLIQYYNGEERAKGNILERFSAQQFPDLHSELNLSSLELGDSALYFCASSAWGGLSYEQYFGPGTRLTVT.

A few counts support this clonotype. DNA for the CDR3: TGTGCCAGCAGCGTAGGCGAGGGGTTCTACGAGCAGTACTTC. It encodes CASSVGEGFYEQYF. The chain has TRBV9 and TRBJ2-7; either TRBD1 or TRBD2 may supply D (5 bases each). Germline V gene lookup returns CDR1 SGDLS and CDR2 YYNGEE. The CDR3 is 14 amino acids. The V and J ends lost 0 bases and 3 bases respectively, with 10 bases between them.

The rearrangement joins TRBV5-1 to TRBJ2-2; D not certain. The CDR3 is 13 amino acids. Looked up from germline, CDR1 is SGHRS and CDR2 is YFSETQ. V shed 6 bases and J shed 2 bases, with 8 bases lying between them. The DNA of the CDR3 is TGCGCCAGCATGTCCGGAAACACCGGGGAGCTGTTTTTT. Translation: CASMSGNTGELFF.

This clonotype has at least ten counts. The CDR3 DNA is TGTGCCAGCAGCTTAGCGTTCTTGGGGATTCAAGAGCAGTACTTC. Amino acid sequence: CASSLAFLGIQEQYF. The V call is TRBV7-2, the J call TRBJ2-7; D remains ambiguous. Trimming pared 0 bases from V and 7 bases from J, leaving 16 bases between. The germline V gene encodes CDR1 SGHTA and CDR2 FQGNSA. The CDR3 length is 15 residues.

This clonotype was recorded a few times. The DNA of the CDR3 is TGTGCCAGCAGTAAATTTAAATGGCAGACCTCTGGAAACACCATATATTTT. It is translated as CASSKFKWQTSGNTIYF. The chain joins TRBV28 to TRBJ1-3; D is ambiguous. V was trimmed by 5 bases and J by 0 bases, leaving 17 bases between them. Germline-derived CDR1 and CDR2 are MDHEN and SYDVKM. This CDR3 has 17 amino acids.

V gene TRBV9 combines with J gene TRBJ2-2; D may be TRBD1 or TRBD2 (5 bases each). V lost 2 bases and J lost 1, with 9 bases in between. The CDR3 extends over 15 amino acids. CDR1 is SGDLS and CDR2 is YYNGEE in the germline V gene. The CDR3 here is CASSVRDGNTGELFF. Here the CDR3 DNA reads TGTGCCAGCAGCGTCCGGGACGGGAACACCGGGGAGCTGTTTTTT.

The chain carries TRBV20-1 and TRBJ2-7, with 8 bases aligning to TRBD1. This CDR3 region has 14 residues. The V gene's germline CDR1 is DFQATT and CDR2 SNEGSKA (reference sequence). V trimming: 6 bases; J trimming: 5 bases; junction bases outside the gene matches: 12. DNA for the CDR3: TGCAGTGCCGGAAGGACAGGGAAGAACAACGAGCAGTACTTC. This translates into CSAGRTGKNNEQYF.

This rearrangement joins TRBV5-1 to TRBJ2-2; a weak D match, TRBD2 (5 bases). This CDR3 contains 15 residues. V lost 4 bases to trimming and J lost 6 bases, with 16 bases between them. Germline V lookup: CDR1 SGHRS, CDR2 YFSETQ. CDR3 region: CASSAELGVPGELFF. As DNA, the CDR3 is TGCGCCAGCAGCGCGGAACTCGGGGTCCCCGGGGAGCTGTTTTTT.

This clonotype was counted many times. The chain employs TRBV24-1 and TRBJ2-1; perhaps TRBD2 as D (6 bases). CDR1 and CDR2 (germline): KGHDR, SFDVKD. The CDR3 runs 14 residues. Between the trimmed V and J ends, which lost 9 bases and 7 bases, there was a span of 18 bases. CDR3 residues: CATALTGVRNEQFF. In nucleotides, the CDR3 is TGTGCCACCGCCTTGACGGGAGTTAGGAATGAGCAGTTCTTC.

The J gene is TRBJ2-7, the V gene TRBV19, with TRBD1 matching 7 bases. V was clipped by 9 bases and J by 4 bases; unmatched bases: 12. Germline assignment: CDR1 LNHDA and CDR2 SQIVND (reference sequence). The CDR3 is 14 amino acids. CDR3: CASSRTGLPYEQYF. For the CDR3, the DNA is TGTGCCAGCAGCCGGACAGGTTTACCTTACGAGCAGTACTTC.